What follows are 23 T cell receptor beta chains derived from one specimen sequenced in a study of blood T cells in healthy people across ages. The use of a sample-barcoded 5' primer and a J-beta primer mix characterized a second PCR of about 7 to 12 cycles. TCRdb fed the 5' RACE reads into MiXCR, producing one record per CDR3 protein. The sample has under 750,000 distinct CDR3 sequences, around 48% seen once. Sequenced input: blood. These receptors all come from an elderly man in good health.

The rearrangement uses TRBV20-1 and TRBJ2-7, with TRBD2 matching 9 bases. Trimming cost V 6 bases and J 2 bases; bases outside gene matches: 8. This CDR3 contains 14 residues. Germline CDR1 DFQATT, CDR2 SNEGSKA (reference sequence). The CDR3 sequence is CSAPTASGAYEQYF. In DNA form, the CDR3 reads TGCAGTGCCCCCACGGCTAGCGGGGCCTACGAGCAGTACTTC.

The gene calls are TRBV20-1 and TRBJ1-4; D is ambiguous. From germline, CDR1 is DFQATT and CDR2 SNEGSKA (reference sequence). Trimming left V 6 bases short and J 0 bases short, with 8 bases between. The CDR3 runs to 13 residues. CDR3 DNA sequence: TGCAGTGCAAAACGAACAACTAATGAAAAACTGTTTTTT. Protein product: CSAKRTTNEKLFF.

The chain uses TRBV14 and TRBJ2-1; 10 bases agree with TRBD1. This CDR3 is built from 15 residues. With 3 bases clipped from V and 6 bases from J, the junction kept 5 bases outside the gene matches. Germline V gene data show CDR1 as SGHDN and CDR2 as FVKESK. DNA of the CDR3: TGTGCCAGCAGCCACGCCAGACAGGGGGCCAATGAGCAGTTCTTC. This gives the protein CASSHARQGANEQFF.

V gene TRBV4-2 combines with J gene TRBJ2-1; 10 nucleotides line up with TRBD1. Gene TRBJ2-7 matches the end of the DNA better, so the J call may be wrong. The CDR3 is 16 amino acids. Germline CDR1 reads LGHNA; CDR2 reads YNFKEQ. CDR3 sequence: CASSRGDRGSYNEQYF. The DNA for the CDR3 is TGTGCCAGCAGCCGGGGGGACAGGGGCTCCTACAATGAGCAGTACTTC.

This clonotype was picked up many times. The chain links TRBV6-6 to TRBJ2-7, with D maybe TRBD1 (5 bases). Looked up from germline, CDR1 is MNHNY and CDR2 is SVGAGI (reference sequence). The CDR3 spans 15 residues. V shed 2 bases and J shed 0 bases, with 11 bases lying between them. The CDR3 coding sequence is TGTGCCAGCAGTTACATCCAGGGTGGCTCCTACGAGCAGTACTTC. As protein: CASSYIQGGSYEQYF.

The gene calls are TRBV6-2 or TRBV6-3 and TRBJ2-1, with a possible D match to TRBD2 (5 bases). Trimming stripped 8 bases from V and 2 bases from J, with 19 bases between. In germline, CDR1 is MNHEY, CDR2 SVGEGT. This CDR3 region has 16 residues. CDR3 coding DNA: TGTGCCAGCGGAGTAAGGACTGGTGGGACCTACAATGAGCAGTTCTTC. Translating gives CASGVRTGGTYNEQFF.

Regarding this clonotype: This sequence may be a read error, since a much larger clone differs from it by one base. CDR3 protein: CASARFSGSSYNEQFF. CDR3 bases: TGTGCCAGCGCCCGGTTTAGCGGGAGCTCCTACAATGAGCAGTTCTTC. The chain couples TRBV6-5 to TRBJ2-1; 9 bases agree with TRBD2. The germline CDR1 and CDR2 sequences are MNHEY and SVGAGI. The V gene end was trimmed by 8 bases and the J gene end by 0 bases; junction bases not matched to a gene: 8. The CDR3 consists of 16 residues.

The genes are TRBV11-3 and TRBJ2-3; TRBD1 agrees at 7 bases. There are 13 residues in the CDR3. V dropped 8 bases and J dropped 1; count of bases not matched to a gene: 3. CDR1 is SGHNT and CDR2 is YENEEA in the germline V gene. CDR3 nucleotides: TGTGCCAGCCGGGACAGCCGCACAGATACGCAGTATTTT. Protein product: CASRDSRTDTQYF.

This clonotype has only a few counts. Just one base apart from a much larger clone, this may be a read error. The V and J genes are TRBV6-6 and TRBJ2-3; no firm D call. Germline V gives CDR1 MNHNY, CDR2 SVGAGI (reference sequence). The CDR3 runs 13 residues. The CDR3 region is CVSSPFLRDTQYF. CDR3 nucleotides: TGTGTCAGCAGTCCTTTCCTAAGAGATACGCAGTATTTT.

The rearrangement joins TRBV29-1 to TRBJ1-5, with 7 bases identical to TRBD1. The CDR3 is 13 amino acids. Germline CDR1 SQVTM, CDR2 ANQGSEA. Trimming took 6 bases from V and 3 from J; bases not matched to a gene: 5. CDR3 DNA sequence: TGCAGCGTGGTACAGGGGAACAATCAGCCCCAGCATTTT. This codes for CSVVQGNNQPQHF. The variable domain in full, with the rest retrieved from reference TRBV29-1 and TRBJ1-5, is SAVISQKPSRDICQRGTSLTIQCQVDSQVTMMFWYRQQPGQSLTLIATANQGSEATYESGFVIDKFPISRPNLTFSTLTVSNMSPEDSSIYLCSVVQGNNQPQHFGDGTRLSIL.

There are a few counts of this clonotype. The chain couples TRBV29-1 to TRBJ2-3; no clear D. Germline CDR1 reads SQVTM; CDR2 reads ANQGSEA. The CDR3 is made up of 13 amino acids. The V gene lost 4 bases and the J gene lost 4 bases, with 12 bases spanning the gap. The CDR3, as DNA: TGCAGCGTTGCGCTTCGGCCTTCAGATACGCAGTATTTT. As protein: CSVALRPSDTQYF.

This clonotype has a count of ten or more. The chain joins TRBV7-9 to TRBJ2-7; D tentatively fits TRBD1 or TRBD2 (5 bases each). Germline V lookup: CDR1 SEHNR, CDR2 FQNEAQ (reference sequence). The V gene lost 5 bases and the J gene lost 3 bases, with 20 bases spanning the gap. There are 16 residues in the CDR3. This CDR3 reads CASSGSIRDGNYEQYF. In DNA form, the CDR3 reads TGTGCCAGCAGCGGCAGTATTCGGGACGGGAACTACGAGCAGTACTTC.

The sample holds a few counts of this clonotype. The gene calls are TRBV6-1 and TRBJ2-7, with D unresolved. In germline, CDR1 is MNHNS, CDR2 SASEGT. Trimming pared 4 bases from V and 0 bases from J, leaving 10 bases between. The CDR3 extends over 14 amino acids. CDR3 amino acids: CASSVQQSSYEQYF. The CDR3 coding sequence is TGTGCCAGCAGTGTTCAACAGAGCTCCTACGAGCAGTACTTC.

The rearrangement links TRBV20-1 to TRBJ2-7; 14 nucleotides align to TRBD2. The CDR3 length is 16 residues. V was clipped by 1 base and J by 1 base; unmatched bases: 3. Germline CDR1 and CDR2: DFQATT and SNEGSKA (reference sequence). The DNA for the CDR3 is TGCAGTGCTAGAGGGACTAGCGGGAGGAAATCCTACGAGCAGTACTTC. This gives the protein CSARGTSGRKSYEQYF.

This clonotype has a handful of counts. The rearrangement links TRBV20-1 to TRBJ2-7; 7 bases agree with TRBD1. CDR1 and CDR2 (germline): DFQATT, SNEGSKA (reference sequence). The junction had 13 bases not matched to a gene; V was cut back by 1 base and J by 1 base. CDR3 length: 17 residues. As DNA, the CDR3 is TGCAGTGCTAGAGCGGGACAGCAGAGTCTAGCTTCCTACGAGCAGTACTTC. As protein: CSARAGQQSLASYEQYF.

This clonotype has at least ten counts. The rearrangement uses TRBV6-5 and TRBJ2-7; 13 bases match TRBD2. Trimming at V came to 0 bases and at J to 4 bases, leaving 3 bases not matched to a gene. Germline V gene sequence: CDR1 MNHEY, CDR2 SVGAGI. This CDR3 contains 16 residues. CDR3 nucleotides: TGTGCCAGCAGTTACTCTCGGACTAGCGGGAGTTACGAGCAGTACTTC. Amino acid sequence: CASSYSRTSGSYEQYF.

This clonotype was counted at least ten times. The chain has TRBV6-5 and TRBJ2-1; 11 bases agree with TRBD2. Germline CDR1 MNHEY, CDR2 SVGAGI. This CDR3 contains 19 residues. With 0 bases clipped from V and 3 bases from J, the junction kept 10 bases outside the gene matches. Written as DNA, the CDR3 is TGTGCCAGCAGTTACTCCAACCTCCTAGCGGGAGGCTTCTACAATGAGCAGTTCTTC. Translating it yields CASSYSNLLAGGFYNEQFF.

This clonotype was picked up a small number of times. The chain has TRBV6-1 and TRBJ2-7, with D possibly matching TRBD1 (5 bases). This CDR3 comprises 14 residues. V lost 2 bases and J 3 bases, leaving 11 bases between the germline ends. Looked up from germline, CDR1 is MNHNS and CDR2 is SASEGT. CDR3 residues: CASSESIQDYEQYF. DNA for the CDR3: TGTGCCAGCAGTGAATCAATACAGGACTACGAGCAGTACTTC.

V usage is TRBV7-2 and J usage is TRBJ2-5; maybe TRBD2 (6 bases). The J call may be incorrect, as the DNA end agrees better with TRBJ2-1. Germline V gives CDR1 SGHTA, CDR2 FQGNSA. This CDR3 is 16 amino acids long. Written as DNA, the CDR3 is TGTACCAGCAGCTTAGTGTCGGCGGGGAACCAAGAGACCCAGTTCTTC. Translation: CTSSLVSAGNQETQFF.

This clonotype came up a few times. V gene TRBV20-1 combines with J gene TRBJ1-5; the match to TRBD1 covers 9 bases. This CDR3 spans 15 amino acids. CDR1 and CDR2 from the germline V gene are DFQATT and SNEGSKA (reference sequence). With V trimmed by 3 bases and J by 3 bases, 6 bases remained unmatched. The CDR3 protein is CSASHGQGNNQPQHF. Written as DNA, the CDR3 is TGCAGTGCTAGCCACGGACAGGGGAACAATCAGCCCCAGCATTTT.

The chain links TRBV6-5 to TRBJ2-3, with D unclear. Germline loops: CDR1 MNHEY, CDR2 SVGAGI. The V end was cut by 8 bases, the J end by 2 bases, with 11 bases between. The length of the CDR3 is 13 residues. The CDR3: CASRRPHTDTQYF. DNA for the CDR3: TGTGCCAGCCGACGTCCCCACACAGATACGCAGTATTTT.

The CDR3 here is CASSARPGTGPPHQPQHF. In DNA form, the CDR3 reads TGTGCCAGCAGCGCCAGGCCCGGGACAGGGCCCCCTCATCAGCCCCAGCATTTT. The genes are TRBV5-8 and TRBJ1-5; 9 nucleotides agree with TRBD1. This CDR3 is 18 amino acids long. CDR1 is SGHTS and CDR2 is YDEGEE in the germline V gene. V shed 4 bases and J 5 bases; nucleotides not matched to a gene: 16.

This clonotype has a count of ten or more. The chain couples TRBV7-9 to TRBJ1-4; 10 bases line up with TRBD1. The CDR3 totals 16 residues. V shed 5 bases and J 0 bases; nucleotides not matched to a gene: 3. From germline, CDR1 is SEHNR and CDR2 FQNEAQ (reference sequence). CDR3 sequence: CASSPGQGATNEKLFF. As DNA, the CDR3 is TGTGCCAGCAGCCCTGGACAGGGGGCAACTAATGAAAAACTGTTTTTT. Variable domain in full (rest from reference TRBV7-9 and TRBJ1-4): DTGVSQNPRHKITKRGQNVTFRCDPISEHNRLYWYRQTLGQGPEFLTYFQNEAQLEKSRLLSDRFSAERPKGSFSTLEIQRTEQGDSAMYLCASSPGQGATNEKLFFGSGTQLSVL.